This passage covers 25 T cell receptor beta chains from one sample sequenced in a study of radiation and T cells in renal cell carcinoma. Documented time point: blood 2 weeks post-SBRT. This sample's treatment: 15 Gy SBRT to primary tumor, nephrectomy 4 weeks later. The repertoire was sequenced with immunoSEQ multiplex PCR; TCRdb's copy has only in-frame clones and lacks some. The sample gives 120,000 or so clones, more than 80% of which show up once; 1.5% to 2% is in the top ten. The sequenced sample was blood, obtained from a patient whose treatment included radiotherapy and nephrectomy. The receptors were sampled from a woman aged 55-70 years with renal cell carcinoma.

This chain joins TRBV11-2 and TRBJ1-2, with a possible D match to TRBD1 (6 bases). V lost 2 bases and J 3 bases, leaving 10 bases between the germline ends. This CDR3 contains 14 residues. Germline CDR1 reads SGHAT; CDR2 reads FQNNGV. For the CDR3, the DNA is TGTGCCAGCAGCTTAAACCCAGGGGACTATGGCTACACCTTC. Protein: CASSLNPGDYGYTF.

The chain employs TRBV5-1 and TRBJ2-3; 10 bases fit TRBD2. Germline V gives CDR1 SGHRS, CDR2 YFSETQ. With V trimmed by 5 bases and J by 2 bases, 5 bases remained unmatched. The CDR3 has 15 amino acids. CDR3: CASSLAGDITDTQYF. The CDR3 DNA sequence: TGCGCCAGCAGTCTAGCGGGAGATATCACAGATACGCAGTATTTT.

The V call is TRBV19, the J call TRBJ2-1, with 8 bases matching TRBD2. The CDR3 totals 16 residues. The junction had 9 bases not matched to a gene; V was cut back by 4 bases and J by 4 bases. Germline CDR1 and CDR2: LNHDA and SQIVND (reference sequence). The CDR3 loop is CASSRVAGWGYNEQFF. CDR3 nucleotide sequence: TGTGCCAGTAGTAGGGTAGCGGGGTGGGGTTACAATGAGCAGTTCTTC. The full variable domain, rest sourced from reference TRBV19 and TRBJ2-1, is DGGITQSPKYLFRKEGQNVTLSCEQNLNHDAMYWYRQDPGQGLRLIYYSQIVNDFQKGDIAEGYSVSREKKESFPLTVTSAQKNPTAFYLCASSRVAGWGYNEQFFGPGTRLTVL.

The chain couples TRBV19 to TRBJ2-2; D gene unclear. The CDR3 has 12 amino acids. Germline V gene sequence: CDR1 LNHDA, CDR2 SQIVND (reference sequence). Trimming removed 6 bases at V and 7 bases at J, with 9 bases between. CDR3 region: CASRLTGGELFF. In DNA form, the CDR3 reads TGTGCCAGTAGGCTTACTGGCGGGGAGCTGTTTTTT.

The chain links TRBV5-4 to TRBJ1-1; 8 bases match TRBD1. Germline CDR1 SGHNT, CDR2 YYREEE (reference sequence). The CDR3 consists of 18 residues. After removal of 4 bases from V and 0 bases from J, the junction contained 14 bases not matched to a gene. The chain's CDR3 is CASSRGMQGAEMNTEAFF. The CDR3 DNA reads TGTGCCAGCAGCAGAGGGATGCAGGGGGCTGAGATGAACACTGAAGCTTTCTTT.

A few counts support this clone. V usage is TRBV7-9 and J usage is TRBJ1-2; TRBD1 might be the D (6 bases). CDR3 length: 15 amino acids. Trimming stripped 4 bases from V and 4 bases from J, with 16 bases between. Germline V CDR1 and CDR2: SEHNR, FQNEAQ (reference sequence). CDR3 nucleotides: TGTGCCAGCAGCTATCCAGGGGAAGGTATCTATGGCTACACCTTC. Translation: CASSYPGEGIYGYTF.

This chain links TRBV27 with TRBJ1-2; no definite D call. Between the trimmed V and J ends, which lost 5 bases and 4 bases, there was a span of 14 bases. CDR1 MNHEY and CDR2 SMNVEV come from the germline V gene (reference sequence). The CDR3 has 14 residues. The CDR3 nucleotides are TGTGCCAGCAGTCCCCGCTCCCCTACCTATGGCTACACCTTC. Translated: CASSPRSPTYGYTF.

Remarks on this clone: This specimen includes other DNA sequences encoding the same CDR3. The chain joins TRBV19 to TRBJ1-1, with D possibly TRBD1 on 5 matching bases. V lost 9 bases and J lost 1, with 9 bases in between. Germline V gene sequence: CDR1 LNHDA, CDR2 SQIVND (reference sequence). The CDR3 totals 12 residues. The CDR3 reads CASRGGNTEAFF. The CDR3 DNA reads TGTGCCAGCCGGGGCGGGAACACTGAAGCTTTCTTT.

The chain carries TRBV7-6 and TRBJ2-3; D unclear. CDR1 and CDR2 (germline): SGHVS, FNYEAQ. V lost 1 base and J lost 4, with 3 bases in between. The CDR3 is made up of 12 amino acids. CDR3 in DNA: TGTGCCAGCAGCTTAGTGGCAGATACGCAGTATTTT. The encoded protein is CASSLVADTQYF.

The genes are TRBV2 and TRBJ1-2; 7 bases fit TRBD1. V lost 6 bases to trimming and J lost 7 bases; unmatched junction nucleotides: 8. This CDR3 is built from 13 residues. In germline, CDR1 is SNHLY, CDR2 FYNNEI. CDR3: CASRSRGNSGYTF. DNA of the CDR3: TGTGCCAGCAGGTCCAGGGGGAACAGTGGCTACACCTTC.

V and J are TRBV11-2 and TRBJ2-7; 10 bases line up with TRBD1. Per the germline V gene, CDR1 is SGHAT and CDR2 is FQNNGV. Germline trimming cut 0 bases from V and 2 bases from J; bases unmatched to any gene: 7. The CDR3 loop spans 17 amino acids. Here the CDR3 DNA reads TGTGCCAGCAGCTTAGATCCCTCCGGGACAGGGGCCTACGAGCAGTACTTC. Translated: CASSLDPSGTGAYEQYF.

The chain joins TRBV5-4 to TRBJ1-1; 7 bases agree with TRBD1. There are 15 residues in the CDR3. Germline lookup yields CDR1 SGHNT and CDR2 YYREEE (reference sequence). The V and J ends lost 6 bases and 0 bases, in that order; junction bases with no gene match: 8. The DNA for the CDR3 is TGTGCCAGCATCAGACAGGGCCTACTGAACACTGAAGCTTTCTTT. It specifies CASIRQGLLNTEAFF.

The rearrangement links TRBV6-6 to TRBJ2-7, with TRBD2 matching 10 bases. The CDR3 length is 15 residues. The V gene end was trimmed by 6 bases and the J gene end by 1 base; junction bases not matched to a gene: 6. Germline lookup yields CDR1 MNHNY and CDR2 SVGAGI (reference sequence). Here the CDR3 DNA reads TGTGCCAGCAGACCCCCGGGACTAGCGTCCTACGAGCAGTACTTC. Residues: CASRPPGLASYEQYF.

This clone was seen only a few times. The chain joins TRBV4-1 to TRBJ2-1; no reliable D call. The V gene's germline CDR1 is MGHRA and CDR2 YSYEKL. The CDR3 extends over 15 amino acids. The V end lost 0 bases, the J end lost 4 bases, and 10 bases lay between the germline ends. The CDR3 loop reads CASSQEGILYNEQFF. The CDR3 DNA follows: TGCGCCAGCAGCCAAGAAGGGATTCTTTACAATGAGCAGTTCTTC.

The rearrangement links TRBV19 to TRBJ2-3, with 7 positions matching TRBD2. Germline V gene data show CDR1 as LNHDA and CDR2 as SQIVND (reference sequence). V gave up 1 base and J gave up 6 bases; unmatched junction bases: 10. The CDR3 runs to 16 residues. DNA for the CDR3: TGTGCCAGTAGTATAGCCCCTGGCGGGAGATTGGATACGCAGTATTTT. This codes for CASSIAPGGRLDTQYF.

Notes on this clone: The same CDR3 can be traced to other DNA sequences in this sample. The V gene is TRBV9, the J gene TRBJ1-1; D uncertain. The CDR3 is 11 amino acids. Per germline, CDR1 SGDLS and CDR2 YYNGEE. The V and J ends lost 1 base and 2 bases respectively, with 0 bases between them. This CDR3 reads CASSVNTEAFF. In nucleotides, the CDR3 is TGTGCCAGCAGCGTAAACACTGAAGCTTTCTTT.

V is TRBV2 and J is TRBJ2-7; no clear D. The germline V gene has CDR1 SNHLY and CDR2 FYNNEI. V was clipped by 4 bases and J by 2 bases, with 6 bases between them. The CDR3 has 12 amino acids. The DNA of the CDR3 is TGTGCCAGCAGTGTTACAGCCTACGAGCAGTACTTC. Amino acid sequence: CASSVTAYEQYF.

The V and J genes are TRBV11-3 and TRBJ2-7; D not certain. Deletions cut 3 bases from V and 2 bases from J, with 11 bases between. The CDR3 totals 14 residues. Per germline, CDR1 SGHNT and CDR2 YENEEA. The CDR3 here is CASSLTSSPYEQYF. The CDR3 DNA sequence: TGTGCCAGCAGCTTGACGTCTTCCCCCTACGAGCAGTACTTC. The whole variable domain, filled in from reference TRBV11-3 and TRBJ2-7, reads EAGVVQSPRYKIIEKKQPVAFWCNPISGHNTLYWYLQNLGQGPELLIRYENEEAVDDSQLPKDRFSAERLKGVDSTLKIQPAELGDSAVYLCASSLTSSPYEQYFGPGTRLTVT.

This sequence joins TRBV27 and TRBJ1-2, with D perhaps matching TRBD1 (6 bases). Trimming took 5 bases from V and 6 from J, leaving 16 bases between them. Germline values: CDR1 MNHEY, CDR2 SMNVEV (reference sequence). The CDR3 spans 14 residues. CDR3 DNA: TGTGCCAGCAGTCCCAGACAGGTAGTTAATGGCTACACCTTC. Amino acid sequence: CASSPRQVVNGYTF.

The chain joins TRBV4-3 to TRBJ2-5, with D perhaps TRBD1 or TRBD2 (5 bases each). The V end was cut by 3 bases, the J end by 0 bases, with 11 bases between. The CDR3 is 15 residues long. Germline V CDR1 and CDR2: LGHNA, YSLEER. CDR3 sequence reads: CASSQQRDHQETQYF. CDR3 sequence (DNA): TGCGCCAGCAGCCAGCAACGGGACCACCAAGAGACCCAGTACTTC.

This sequence joins TRBV2 and TRBJ2-7; D not resolved. Germline values: CDR1 SNHLY, CDR2 FYNNEI. V dropped 5 bases and J dropped 2 bases, with 7 bases sitting between them. The CDR3 is 12 residues long. The CDR3 bases are TGTGCCAGCAGTCAGCCTCCCTACGAGCAGTACTTC. It encodes CASSQPPYEQYF.

This chain connects TRBV6-5 to TRBJ1-6; 7 bases map to TRBD1. Trimming at V came to 4 bases and at J to 5 bases, leaving 8 bases not matched to a gene. This CDR3 has 16 amino acids. Germline loops: CDR1 MNHEY, CDR2 SVGAGI. The DNA of the CDR3 is TGTGCCAGCAGTTCCCTAGACAGGGTTGATAATTCACCCCTCCACTTT. Residues: CASSSLDRVDNSPLHF.

The rearrangement links TRBV5-4 to TRBJ1-3; D perhaps matches TRBD1 (6 bases). There are 16 residues in the CDR3. V gave up 4 bases and J gave up 2 bases, with 16 bases separating them. CDR1 SGHNT and CDR2 YYREEE come from the germline V gene (reference sequence). Here the CDR3 DNA reads TGTGCCAGCAGCCTACAGGGTAGGGTTCCTGGAAACACCATATATTTT. Translating gives CASSLQGRVPGNTIYF.

In its sample, this clone was seen once. The chain has TRBV30 and TRBJ2-7; D possibly corresponds to TRBD2 (5 bases). The CDR3 is 14 residues long. In germline, CDR1 is GTSNPN, CDR2 SVGIG (reference sequence). Deletions cut 6 bases from V and 4 bases from J, with 19 bases between. The CDR3 loop is CACPPWTRLYEQYF. The DNA for the CDR3 is TGTGCCTGCCCCCCCTGGACCCGACTATACGAGCAGTACTTC.

V and J are TRBV5-1 and TRBJ2-7; D unresolved. This CDR3 comprises 11 residues. Germline loops: CDR1 SGHRS, CDR2 YFSETQ. The germline V and J ends were trimmed by 0 bases and 8 bases, with 6 bases remaining between them. As DNA, the CDR3 is TGCGCCAGCAGCTTGGATCGAAAGCAGTACTTC. Its translation is CASSLDRKQYF.